Following are 25 T cell receptor beta chains from one sample sequenced in a study of blood T cell repertoires in COVID-19. Method: immunoSEQ multiplex PCR; TCRdb's copy keeps in-frame clones and lacks some. The table lists fewer than 400,000 clones, approximately 88% of them singletons. The sample was PBMCs or T cells enriched from blood (not recorded which). The receptors were sampled from a woman aged 18 to 35 who had recovered from COVID-19.

This rearrangement joins TRBV16 to TRBJ2-2; 8 nucleotides agree with TRBD2. The CDR3 spans 19 residues. Germline V CDR1 and CDR2: KGHSY, FQNENV. V was pared by 1 base and J by 5 bases, with 15 bases of the junction left unmatched. In DNA form, the CDR3 reads TGTGCCAGCAGCCAATTTTTGTGGATAGAAACTAGCGGAACCGGGGAGCTGTTTTTT. Translated: CASSQFLWIETSGTGELFF.

V is TRBV5-1 and J is TRBJ1-1; the D gene is possibly TRBD1 (5 bases). Trimming took off 1 base at V and 2 bases at J, with 15 bases between the two ends. This CDR3 contains 16 residues. Germline CDR1 SGHRS, CDR2 YFSETQ. The CDR3 reads CASSLFGAGINTEAFF. CDR3 DNA: TGCGCCAGCAGCTTGTTCGGGGCGGGGATCAACACTGAAGCTTTCTTT.

The rearrangement uses TRBV5-1 and TRBJ2-6; TRBD2 matches at 10 bases. The junction had 7 bases not matched to a gene; V was cut back by 4 bases and J by 0 bases. The CDR3 sequence is 18 residues long. CDR1 and CDR2 from the germline V gene are SGHRS and YFSETQ. The DNA for the CDR3 is TGCGCCAGCAGCCCCTGGCTAGCGGGGGCCTCTGGGGCCAACGTCCTGACTTTC. This codes for CASSPWLAGASGANVLTF.

In DNA form, the CDR3 reads TGTGCCAGCAGCCCGTTAGCGGACTCCTACAATGAGCAGTTCTTC. Its translation: CASSPLADSYNEQFF. V and J are TRBV7-3 and TRBJ2-1, with D maybe TRBD2 (6 bases). V dropped 5 bases and J dropped 0 bases, with 11 bases sitting between them. Germline V gives CDR1 SGHTA, CDR2 FQGTGA. CDR3 length equals 15 residues. The full variable domain, in which reference TRBV7-3 and TRBJ2-1 provide the parts outside the CDR3, is GAGVSQTPSNKVTEKGKYVELRCDPISGHTALYWYRQSLGQGPEFLIYFQGTGAADDSGLPNDRFFAVRPEGSVSTLKIQRTERGDSAVYLCASSPLADSYNEQFFGPGTRLTVL.

The rearrangement links TRBV4-1 to TRBJ1-3; 11 positions agree with TRBD1. V dropped 3 bases and J dropped 0; count of bases not matched to a gene: 10. The CDR3 totals 19 residues. The germline V gene has CDR1 MGHRA and CDR2 YSYEKL. Here the CDR3 reads CASSQGTGGLWYSGNTIYF. Here the CDR3 DNA reads TGCGCCAGCAGCCAGGGGACAGGGGGATTGTGGTACTCTGGAAACACCATATATTTT.

J is TRBJ2-7 and V is TRBV9; no clear D gene. The CDR3 consists of 14 residues. V was cut by 4 bases and J by 2 bases, with 13 bases left in between. Germline V gives CDR1 SGDLS, CDR2 YYNGEE. Written as DNA, the CDR3 is TGTGCCAGCAGCACCACCTCGGGTGCCTACGAGCAGTACTTC. Its translation: CASSTTSGAYEQYF.

The table lists this clone with a count of one. The same CDR3 also results from other DNA sequences found in this sample. This chain joins TRBV5-5 and TRBJ1-1; 9 bases match TRBD1. Germline V gene sequence: CDR1 SGHKS, CDR2 YYEKEE (reference sequence). This CDR3 has 15 amino acids. J lost 1 base, V lost 4 bases, and 5 bases had no gene match. The CDR3 loop reads CASSKTGGPNTEAFF. The CDR3 DNA follows: TGTGCCAGCAGCAAAACAGGGGGCCCGAACACTGAAGCTTTCTTT.

The chain combines TRBV7-3 with TRBJ1-1; 7 bases align to TRBD1. Germline lookup yields CDR1 SGHTA and CDR2 FQGTGA. This CDR3 is built from 13 residues. The V and J ends lost 5 bases and 6 bases, in that order; junction bases with no gene match: 6. CDR3 residues: CASSAGTVAEAFF. In DNA form, the CDR3 reads TGTGCCAGCAGCGCCGGGACAGTCGCTGAAGCTTTCTTT.

The V call is TRBV7-3, the J call TRBJ1-2; D is unclear. The CDR3 has 14 residues. Germline V gene sequence: CDR1 SGHTA, CDR2 FQGTGA. Between the trimmed V and J ends, which lost 6 bases and 8 bases, there was a span of 19 bases. CDR3 protein: CASSLMTLERGYTF. The CDR3 region has the DNA TGTGCCAGCAGTCTTATGACCCTCGAGCGCGGCTACACCTTC.

The chain joins TRBV11-1 to TRBJ2-7; TRBD1 agrees at 9 bases. This CDR3 has 15 amino acids. The germline CDR1 and CDR2 sequences are SGHAT and FQDESV (reference sequence). The V gene end was trimmed by 4 bases and the J gene end by 3 bases; junction bases not matched to a gene: 7. The DNA of the CDR3 is TGTGCCAGCAGCTCGACAGGGGGTAATGGCTACGAGCAGTACTTC. It codes for CASSSTGGNGYEQYF. The complete variable domain, with remaining parts taken from reference TRBV11-1 and TRBJ2-7, reads EAEVAQSPRYKITEKSQAVAFWCDPISGHATLYWYRQILGQGPELLVQFQDESVVDDSQLPKDRFSAERLKGVDSTLKIQPAELGDSAMYLCASSSTGGNGYEQYFGPGTRLTVT.

For this clone: The same CDR3 also results from other DNA sequences found in this sample. The V gene is TRBV4-2, the J gene TRBJ1-3; D possibly corresponds to TRBD1 (6 bases). The CDR3 loop spans 15 amino acids. The germline CDR1 and CDR2 sequences are LGHNA and YNFKEQ. V was clipped by 4 bases and J by 0 bases, with 10 bases between them. Here the CDR3 DNA reads TGTGCCAGCAGCCCGCGGACAGACTCTGGAAACACCATATATTTT. Its protein product is CASSPRTDSGNTIYF.

A note on this clone: Other nucleotide sequences from this sample produce the same CDR3. The chain carries TRBV19 and TRBJ1-2; 7 bases are a match to TRBD1. The CDR3 length is 13 residues. The junction had 2 bases not matched to a gene; V was cut back by 3 bases and J by 4 bases. Germline values: CDR1 LNHDA, CDR2 SQIVND (reference sequence). DNA for the CDR3: TGTGCCAGTAGTATTAACAGGGGCTATGGCTACACCTTC. It is translated as CASSINRGYGYTF.

In this sample, this clone turned up a few times. CDR3 amino acids: CASSLFTAAYGYTF. The CDR3 nucleotides are TGTGCCAGCAGTTTATTTACAGCGGCCTATGGCTACACCTTC. The genes are TRBV28 and TRBJ1-2; D is ambiguous. Germline-derived CDR1 and CDR2 are MDHEN and SYDVKM. V was shortened by 1 base and J by 4 bases, with 10 bases between the two germline ends. This CDR3 contains 14 residues.

The chain carries TRBV30 and TRBJ1-2; D might be TRBD1 (5 bases). V was clipped by 5 bases and J by 5 bases, with 12 bases between them. The length of the CDR3 is 12 residues. Germline V gene data show CDR1 as GTSNPN and CDR2 as SVGIG (reference sequence). The CDR3 DNA reads as TGTGCCTGGGCCCGACAGCCTTATGGCTACACCTTC. Translating it yields CAWARQPYGYTF.

This clone was picked up many times. The chain recombines TRBV9 with TRBJ1-2; 8 bases are shared with TRBD1. The CDR3 extends over 14 amino acids. The V gene's germline CDR1 is SGDLS and CDR2 YYNGEE. With V trimmed by 2 bases and J by 4 bases, 4 bases remained unmatched. The CDR3 region has the DNA TGTGCCAGCAGCGTTTTAGACAGGGGCTATGGCTACACCTTC. Its protein is CASSVLDRGYGYTF.

The chain employs TRBV7-3 and TRBJ1-3; 8 nucleotides align to TRBD1. Germline loops: CDR1 SGHTA, CDR2 FQGTGA. The CDR3 runs to 17 residues. With 4 bases clipped from V and 4 bases from J, the junction kept 12 bases outside the gene matches. The CDR3 here is CASSSTEKDREGNTIYF. CDR3 nucleotide sequence: TGTGCCAGCAGCTCGACCGAAAAGGACAGGGAAGGAAACACCATATATTTT.

This chain joins TRBV28 and TRBJ1-5, with D uncertain. This CDR3 has 13 amino acids. Germline-derived CDR1 and CDR2 are MDHEN and SYDVKM. Trimming left V 5 bases short and J 5 bases short, with 10 bases between. The chain's CDR3 is CASSKYLDQPQHF. Written as DNA, the CDR3 is TGTGCCAGCAGTAAATACCTAGATCAGCCCCAGCATTTT.

The sample holds one count of this clone. This chain uses TRBV5-4 with TRBJ1-2; 9 bases fit TRBD1. Germline loops: CDR1 SGHNT, CDR2 YYREEE (reference sequence). The length of the CDR3 is 15 residues. The V segment lost 3 bases and the J segment 3 bases; nucleotides outside the gene matches: 6. This CDR3 reads CASSSTGGADYGYTF. The CDR3 bases are TGTGCCAGCAGCTCAACAGGGGGCGCGGACTATGGCTACACCTTC.

V gene TRBV19 combines with J gene TRBJ1-5, with D unclear. Germline V gene lookup returns CDR1 LNHDA and CDR2 SQIVND (reference sequence). Trimming removed 1 base at V and 2 bases at J, with 9 bases between. The CDR3 is 15 residues long. This chain's CDR3 is CASSIGRRGNQPQHF. The DNA of the CDR3 is TGTGCCAGTAGTATAGGGAGGAGGGGCAATCAGCCCCAGCATTTT.

Only one count was recorded for this clone. The chain joins TRBV5-1 to TRBJ2-1, with 8 bases lining up with TRBD2. Trimming removed 2 bases from V and 7 bases from J; junction bases left unmatched: 5. From germline, CDR1 is SGHRS and CDR2 YFSETQ. This CDR3 has 14 residues. The CDR3 region has the DNA TGCGCCAGCAGCTTTGGGACTAGTTATAATGAGCAGTTCTTC. Protein: CASSFGTSYNEQFF. Together with reference TRBV5-1 and TRBJ2-1, the CDR3 gives the full variable domain: KAGVTQTPRYLIKTRGQQVTLSCSPISGHRSVSWYQQTPGQGLQFLFEYFSETQRNKGNFPGRFSGRQFSNSRSEMNVSTLELGDSALYLCASSFGTSYNEQFFGPGTRLTVL.

This chain joins TRBV13 and TRBJ2-7; TRBD2 aligns across 7 bases. CDR1 is PRHDT, CDR2 FYEKMQ, per germline (reference sequence). The V segment lost 5 bases and the J segment 0 bases; nucleotides outside the gene matches: 4. This CDR3 has 14 amino acids. The CDR3, as DNA: TGTGCCAGCAGCAAACTAGCGAACTCCTACGAGCAGTACTTC. Its translation is CASSKLANSYEQYF.

V and J are TRBV6-5 and TRBJ1-4, with D possibly matching TRBD1 (5 bases). The CDR3 extends over 15 amino acids. Germline values: CDR1 MNHEY, CDR2 SVGAGI. The V and J ends lost 5 bases and 6 bases respectively, with 16 bases between them. The CDR3: CASSQPGLNHEKLFF. The CDR3 DNA reads as TGTGCCAGCAGTCAACCGGGACTGAACCATGAAAAACTGTTTTTT.

The V call is TRBV7-3, the J call TRBJ2-1, with 9 nucleotides matching TRBD2. The V gene's germline CDR1 is SGHTA and CDR2 FQGTGA. After removal of 5 bases from V and 4 bases from J, the junction contained 18 bases not matched to a gene. The CDR3 length is 19 residues. CDR3 DNA sequence: TGTGCCAGCAGCACTCAGGGAATCGGCGGGAGGGCGGGATACAATGAGCAGTTCTTC. Amino acid sequence: CASSTQGIGGRAGYNEQFF.

The V gene is TRBV23-1, the J gene TRBJ2-1; D is perhaps TRBD2 (6 bases). TRBV23-1 is an ORF for which the function is uncertain. This CDR3 has 14 amino acids. V lost 0 bases and J 8 bases, leaving 11 bases between the germline ends. This chain's CDR3 is CASSQSGSRDEQFF. CDR3 bases: TGCGCCAGCAGTCAATCCGGGAGTAGGGATGAGCAGTTCTTC.

This clone appeared a few times. The chain uses TRBV9 and TRBJ2-3, with 9 positions matching TRBD1. CDR1 is SGDLS, CDR2 YYNGEE, per germline. This CDR3 has 16 residues. Germline trimming cut 3 bases from V and 1 base from J; bases unmatched to any gene: 6. The CDR3 here is CASSANRDRGTDTQYF. CDR3 DNA sequence: TGTGCCAGCAGCGCAAACCGGGACAGGGGCACAGATACGCAGTATTTT.